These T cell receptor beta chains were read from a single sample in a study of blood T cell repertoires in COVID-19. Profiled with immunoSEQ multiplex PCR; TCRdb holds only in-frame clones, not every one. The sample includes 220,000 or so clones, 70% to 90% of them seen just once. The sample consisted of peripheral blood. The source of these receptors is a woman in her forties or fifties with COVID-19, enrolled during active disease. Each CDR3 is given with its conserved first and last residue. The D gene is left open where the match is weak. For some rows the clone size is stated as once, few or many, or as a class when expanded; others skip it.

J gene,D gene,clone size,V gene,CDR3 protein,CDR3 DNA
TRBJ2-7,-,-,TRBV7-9,CASSLTGPYEQYF,TGTGCCAGCAGCCTGACAGGACCCTACGAGCAGTACTTC
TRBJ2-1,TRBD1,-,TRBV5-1,CASSSGTDNNEQFF,TGCGCCAGCAGCTCCGGGACAGATAACAATGAGCAGTTCTTC
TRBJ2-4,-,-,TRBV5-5,CASSFTGYGTLAKNIQYF,TGTGCCAGCAGCTTTACAGGGTATGGGACATTAGCCAAAAACATTCAGTACTTC
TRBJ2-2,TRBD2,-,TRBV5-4,CASSLGLAGNTGELFF,TGTGCCAGCAGCCTTGGACTAGCGGGGAACACCGGGGAGCTGTTTTTT
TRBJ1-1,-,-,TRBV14,CASGYLQGLTEAFF,TGTGCCAGCGGGTACCTACAGGGTCTTACTGAAGCTTTCTTT
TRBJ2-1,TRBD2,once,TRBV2,CASSGSWASGLFYNEQFF,TGTGCCAGCAGTGGTTCCTGGGCTAGCGGTTTGTTTTACAATGAGCAGTTCTTC
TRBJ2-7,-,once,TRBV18,CASSRTTGNYEQYF,TGTGCCAGCTCACGAACGACAGGAAACTACGAGCAGTACTTC
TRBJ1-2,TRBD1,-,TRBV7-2,CASSPRTGAGGYTF,TGTGCCAGCAGCCCCCGGACAGGGGCAGGTGGCTACACCTTC
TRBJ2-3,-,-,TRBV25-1,CASSPDAYGNTQYF,TGTGCCAGCAGCCCTGATGCGTATGGTAATACGCAGTATTTT
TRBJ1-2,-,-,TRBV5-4,CASSLARGLTNYGYTF,TGTGCCAGCAGCTTAGCCAGGGGCCTTACTAACTATGGCTACACCTTC
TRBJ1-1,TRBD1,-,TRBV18,CASSRGQGNTEAFF,TGTGCCAGCTCACGAGGACAGGGAAACACTGAAGCTTTCTTT
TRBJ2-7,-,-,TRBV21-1,CASSKTGPYEQYF,TGTGCCAGCAGCAAGACAGGGCCCTACGAGCAGTACTTC
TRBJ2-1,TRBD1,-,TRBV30,CAWSPQGSEQFF,TGTGCCTGGAGTCCACAGGGGAGTGAGCAGTTCTTC
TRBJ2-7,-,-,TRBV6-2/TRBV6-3,CASSDLSGAYEQYF,TGTGCCAGCAGTGATCTTAGCGGAGCCTACGAGCAGTACTTC
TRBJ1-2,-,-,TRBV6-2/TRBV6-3,CASSQGGGRIANYGYTF,TGTGCCAGCAGTCAAGGTGGCGGGAGGATAGCAAACTATGGCTACACCTTC
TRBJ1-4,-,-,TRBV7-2,CASSGGGNEKLFF,TGTGCCAGCAGCGGGGGCGGAAATGAAAAACTGTTTTTT
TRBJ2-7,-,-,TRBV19,CASSISERTYEQYF,TGTGCCAGTAGTATTAGTGAGCGGACCTACGAGCAGTACTTC
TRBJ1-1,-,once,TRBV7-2,CASSNRGEAFF,TGTGCCAGCAGCAACCGGGGGGAAGCTTTCTTT
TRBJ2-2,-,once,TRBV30,CAWSVQTGELFF,TGTGCCTGGAGTGTACAAACCGGGGAGCTGTTTTTT
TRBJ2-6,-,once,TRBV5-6,CASSLPGHISGANVLTF,TGTGCCAGCAGCTTGCCGGGACACATCTCTGGGGCCAACGTCCTGACTTTC
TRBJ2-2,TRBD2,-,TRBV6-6,CASSRRAGLKNTGELFF,TGTGCCAGCAGTCGTCGAGCGGGACTCAAGAACACCGGGGAGCTGTTTTTT
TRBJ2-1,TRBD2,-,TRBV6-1,CASSGLAGDFYNEQFF,TGTGCCAGCAGTGGACTAGCGGGGGATTTTTACAATGAGCAGTTCTTC
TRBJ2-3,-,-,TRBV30,CAWSPRPVGTDTQYF,TGTGCCTGGAGCCCCCGCCCGGTGGGCACAGATACGCAGTATTTT
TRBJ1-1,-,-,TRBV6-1,CASSEERGGWNTEAFF,TGTGCCAGCAGTGAAGAAAGGGGAGGCTGGAACACTGAAGCTTTCTTT
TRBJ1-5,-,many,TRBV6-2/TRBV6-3,CASSYRDSSSNQPQHF,TGTGCCAGCAGTTACAGGGACTCCTCCAGCAATCAGCCCCAGCATTTT
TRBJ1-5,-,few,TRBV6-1,CASSEAQNQPQHF,TGTGCCAGCAGTGAAGCGCAGAATCAGCCCCAGCATTTT
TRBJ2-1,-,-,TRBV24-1,CATSDFNTGTYNEQFF,TGTGCCACCAGTGATTTCAATACAGGGACCTACAATGAGCAGTTCTTC
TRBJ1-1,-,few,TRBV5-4,CASSYARQNTEAFF,TGTGCCAGCAGCTACGCCCGACAGAACACTGAAGCTTTCTTT
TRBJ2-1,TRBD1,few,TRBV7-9,CASSQRTGWGINEQFF,TGTGCCAGCAGCCAGAGGACAGGGTGGGGGATCAATGAGCAGTTCTTC
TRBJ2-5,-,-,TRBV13,CASSFAGDQETQYF,TGTGCCAGCAGCTTTGCCGGGGACCAAGAGACCCAGTACTTC
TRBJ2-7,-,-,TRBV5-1,CASSSGLSSYEQYF,TGCGCCAGCAGCTCGGGACTTAGCTCCTACGAGCAGTACTTC
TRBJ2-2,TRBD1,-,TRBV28,CASSLSRGLIGELFF,TGTGCCAGCAGTTTGAGCAGGGGGCTGATCGGGGAGCTGTTTTTT
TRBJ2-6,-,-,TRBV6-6,CASTFTGNGANVLTF,TGTGCCAGCACCTTTACAGGGAATGGGGCCAACGTCCTGACTTTC
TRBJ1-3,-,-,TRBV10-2,CASIRGRSSGNTIYF,TGCGCCAGCATCAGAGGCCGCTCCTCGGGAAACACCATATATTTT
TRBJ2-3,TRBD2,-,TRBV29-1,CSVAGLAGVVGDTQYF,TGCAGCGTTGCAGGGCTTGCGGGGGTTGTCGGGGATACGCAGTATTTT
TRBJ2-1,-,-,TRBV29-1,CSVLTRGQFF,TGCAGCGTCTTAACCCGGGGGCAGTTCTTC
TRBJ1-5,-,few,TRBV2,CASNSRGHSNQPQHF,TGTGCCAGCAACTCCCGCGGACATAGCAATCAGCCCCAGCATTTT
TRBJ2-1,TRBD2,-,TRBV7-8,CASTPSAASGVNEQFF,TGTGCCAGCACCCCCTCAGCGGCTAGCGGGGTTAATGAGCAGTTCTTC
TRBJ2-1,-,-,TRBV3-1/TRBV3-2,CASSPGSSNGNEQFF,TGTGCCAGCAGCCCAGGGTCATCAAATGGCAATGAGCAGTTCTTC
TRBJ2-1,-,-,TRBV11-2,CASSSLRGWNEQFF,TGTGCCAGCAGCTCCCTACGCGGGTGGAATGAGCAGTTCTTC
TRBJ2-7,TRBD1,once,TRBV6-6,CASSFTTGGSEQYF,TGTGCCAGCAGTTTTACGACAGGGGGTAGCGAGCAGTACTTC
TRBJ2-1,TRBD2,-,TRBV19,CASSRGDEQFF,TGTGCCAGTAGTCGGGGGGATGAGCAGTTCTTC
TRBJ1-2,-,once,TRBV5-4,CASGGGTADSYGYTF,TGTGCCAGCGGCGGGGGGACGGCCGATTCCTATGGCTACACCTTC
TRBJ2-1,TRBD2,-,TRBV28,CASSGSGGALYNEQFF,TGTGCCAGCAGTGGAAGCGGGGGGGCCCTCTACAATGAGCAGTTCTTC
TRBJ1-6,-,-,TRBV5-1,CASSLARGSPLHF,TGCGCCAGCAGCTTGGCCAGGGGATCACCCCTCCACTTT
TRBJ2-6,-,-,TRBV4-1,CASSRGEGTGANVLTF,TGCGCCAGCAGCCGCGGGGAAGGGACTGGGGCCAACGTCCTGACTTTC
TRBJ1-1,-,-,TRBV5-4,CASSLPGMNTEAFF,TGTGCCAGCAGCTTGCCAGGGATGAACACTGAAGCTTTCTTT
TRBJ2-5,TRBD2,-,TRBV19,CASSIIGGLGPETQYF,TGTGCCAGTAGTATCATAGGGGGACTAGGCCCCGAGACCCAGTACTTC
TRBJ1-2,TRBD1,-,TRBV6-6,CASIRDRDGGYTF,TGTGCCAGCATCAGAGACAGGGATGGTGGCTACACCTTC
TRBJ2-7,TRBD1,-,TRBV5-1,CASTAGDRAYEQYF,TGCGCCAGCACCGCGGGTGACAGGGCTTACGAGCAGTACTTC
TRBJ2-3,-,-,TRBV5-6,CASTREGVLTSTDTQYF,TGTGCCAGCACCCGAGAGGGCGTCCTGACTAGCACAGATACGCAGTATTTT
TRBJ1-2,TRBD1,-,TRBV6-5,CASSPKRTGWHTF,TGTGCCAGCAGTCCGAAGCGGACAGGGTGGCACACCTTC
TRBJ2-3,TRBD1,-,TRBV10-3,CAISGDSYSSTDTQYF,TGTGCCATCAGTGGGGACAGCTACTCTAGCACAGATACGCAGTATTTT
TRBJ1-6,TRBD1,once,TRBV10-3,CATTGTGKGSPLHF,TGTGCCACCACTGGGACAGGGAAGGGATCACCCCTCCACTTT
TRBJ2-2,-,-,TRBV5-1,CASSLSGSTTGELFF,TGCGCCAGCAGCCTGTCCGGGAGTACCACCGGGGAGCTGTTTTTT
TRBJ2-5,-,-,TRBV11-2,CASSFTNRETQYF,TGTGCCAGCAGCTTCACCAACCGGGAGACCCAGTACTTC
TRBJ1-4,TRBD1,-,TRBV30,CASARDRGREKLFF,TGTGCCTCAGCTCGGGACAGGGGGCGTGAAAAACTGTTTTTT
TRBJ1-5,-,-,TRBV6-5,CASSPQGVDQPQHF,TGTGCCAGCAGTCCACAGGGTGTGGATCAGCCCCAGCATTTT
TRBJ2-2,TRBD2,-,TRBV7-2,CASSLLRLAGTNTGELFF,TGTGCCAGCAGCTTATTACGTCTAGCGGGGACGAACACCGGGGAGCTGTTTTTT
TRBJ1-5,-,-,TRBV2,CASSDGADQPQHF,TGTGCCAGCAGTGATGGGGCAGATCAGCCCCAGCATTTT